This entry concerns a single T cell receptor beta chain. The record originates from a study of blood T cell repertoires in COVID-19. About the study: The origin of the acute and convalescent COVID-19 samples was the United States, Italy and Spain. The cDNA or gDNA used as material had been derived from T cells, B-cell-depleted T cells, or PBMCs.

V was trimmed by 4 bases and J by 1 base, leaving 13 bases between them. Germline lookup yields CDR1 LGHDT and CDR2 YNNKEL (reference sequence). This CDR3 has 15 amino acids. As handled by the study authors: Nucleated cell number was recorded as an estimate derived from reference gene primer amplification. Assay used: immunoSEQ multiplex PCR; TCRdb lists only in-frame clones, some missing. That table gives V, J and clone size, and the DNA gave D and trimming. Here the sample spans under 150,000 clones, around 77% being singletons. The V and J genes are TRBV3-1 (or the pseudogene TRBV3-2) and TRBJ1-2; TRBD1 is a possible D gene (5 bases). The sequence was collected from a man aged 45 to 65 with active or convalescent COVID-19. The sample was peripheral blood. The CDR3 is CASSPPGRVNYGYTF. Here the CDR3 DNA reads TGTGCCAGCAGCCCCCCGGGCAGGGTTAACTATGGCTACACCTTC.